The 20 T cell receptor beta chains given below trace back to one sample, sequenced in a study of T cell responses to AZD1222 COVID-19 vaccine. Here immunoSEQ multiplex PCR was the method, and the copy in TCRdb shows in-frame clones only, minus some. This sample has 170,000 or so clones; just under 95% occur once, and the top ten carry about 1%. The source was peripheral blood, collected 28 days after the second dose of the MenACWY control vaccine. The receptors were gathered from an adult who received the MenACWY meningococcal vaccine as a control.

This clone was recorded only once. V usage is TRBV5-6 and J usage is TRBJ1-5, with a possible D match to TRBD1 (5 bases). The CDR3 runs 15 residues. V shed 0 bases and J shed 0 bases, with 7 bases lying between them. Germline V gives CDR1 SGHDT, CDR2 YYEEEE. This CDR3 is CASSLGQYSNQPQHF. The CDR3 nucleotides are TGTGCCAGCAGCTTGGGACAGTATAGCAATCAGCCCCAGCATTTT.

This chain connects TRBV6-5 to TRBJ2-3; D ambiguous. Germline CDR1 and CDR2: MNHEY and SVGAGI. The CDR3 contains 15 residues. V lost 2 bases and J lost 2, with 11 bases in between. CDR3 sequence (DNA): TGTGCCAGCAGTTACATAACAGCAAACACAGATACGCAGTATTTT. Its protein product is CASSYITANTDTQYF.

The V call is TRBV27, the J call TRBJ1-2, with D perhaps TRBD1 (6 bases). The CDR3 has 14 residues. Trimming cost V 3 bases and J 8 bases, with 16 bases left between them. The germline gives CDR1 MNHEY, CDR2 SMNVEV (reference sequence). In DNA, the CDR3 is TGTGCCAGCAGTTTGCCCAACAGGGAGGGCGGCTACACCTTC. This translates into CASSLPNREGGYTF.

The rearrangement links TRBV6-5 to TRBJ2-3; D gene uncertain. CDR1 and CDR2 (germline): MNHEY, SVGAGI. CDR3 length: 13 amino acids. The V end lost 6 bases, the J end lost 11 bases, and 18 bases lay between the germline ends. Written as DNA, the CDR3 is TGTGCCAGCAGGACGGATCAGCGCTTTCAGCAGTATTTT. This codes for CASRTDQRFQQYF.

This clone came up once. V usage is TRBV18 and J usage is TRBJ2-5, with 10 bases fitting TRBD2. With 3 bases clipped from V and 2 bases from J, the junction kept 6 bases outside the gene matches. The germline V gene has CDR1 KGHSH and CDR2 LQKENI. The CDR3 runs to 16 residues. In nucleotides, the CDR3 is TGTGCCAGCTCACCTCAGCGGGGGGGAGGACAAGAGACCCAGTACTTC. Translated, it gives CASSPQRGGGQETQYF.

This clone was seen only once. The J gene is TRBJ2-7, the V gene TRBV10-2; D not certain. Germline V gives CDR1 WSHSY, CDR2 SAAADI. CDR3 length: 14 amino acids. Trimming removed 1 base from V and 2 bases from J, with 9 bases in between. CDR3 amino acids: CASSEWAGPYEQYF. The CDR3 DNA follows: TGCGCCAGCAGTGAGTGGGCAGGCCCCTACGAGCAGTACTTC.

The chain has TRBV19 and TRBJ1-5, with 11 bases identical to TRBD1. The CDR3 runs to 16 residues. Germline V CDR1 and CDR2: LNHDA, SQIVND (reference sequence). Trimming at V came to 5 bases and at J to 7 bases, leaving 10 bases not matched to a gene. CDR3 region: CASSPSRTGGFQPQHF. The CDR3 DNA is TGTGCCAGTAGTCCTAGTAGGACAGGGGGCTTCCAGCCCCAGCATTTT.

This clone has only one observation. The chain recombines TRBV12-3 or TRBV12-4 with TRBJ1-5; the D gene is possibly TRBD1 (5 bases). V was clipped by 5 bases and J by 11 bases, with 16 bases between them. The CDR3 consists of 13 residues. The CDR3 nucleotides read TGTGCCAGCAGTCGGGACGAACTTTCGGCCCAGCATTTT. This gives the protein CASSRDELSAQHF.

CDR3 sequence reads: CASSPQTLSSGNTIYF. DNA for the CDR3: TGTGCCAGTAGTCCCCAGACACTGAGCTCTGGAAACACCATATATTTT. The chain links TRBV19 to TRBJ1-3; D ambiguous. This CDR3 contains 16 residues. V lost 5 bases to trimming and J lost 0 bases, with 14 bases between them. Germline V CDR1 and CDR2: LNHDA, SQIVND (reference sequence). The full variable domain, rest sourced from reference TRBV19 and TRBJ1-3, is DGGITQSPKYLFRKEGQNVTLSCEQNLNHDAMYWYRQDPGQGLRLIYYSQIVNDFQKGDIAEGYSVSREKKESFPLTVTSAQKNPTAFYLCASSPQTLSSGNTIYFGEGSWLTVV.

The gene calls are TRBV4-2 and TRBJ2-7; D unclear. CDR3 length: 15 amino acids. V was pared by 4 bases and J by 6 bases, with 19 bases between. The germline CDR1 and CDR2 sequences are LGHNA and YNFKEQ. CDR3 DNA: TGTGCCAGCAGCCCCCTCGGGTCGGAAGGTGGCGAGCAGTACTTC. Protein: CASSPLGSEGGEQYF.

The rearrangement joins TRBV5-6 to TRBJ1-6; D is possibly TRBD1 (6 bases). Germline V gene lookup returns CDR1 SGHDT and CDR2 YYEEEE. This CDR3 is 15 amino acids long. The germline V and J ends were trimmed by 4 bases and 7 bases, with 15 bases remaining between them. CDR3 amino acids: CASSDPQGTNSPLHF. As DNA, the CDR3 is TGTGCCAGCAGCGACCCACAGGGCACGAATTCACCCCTCCACTTT. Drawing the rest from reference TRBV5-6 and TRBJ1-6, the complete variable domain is DAGVTQSPTHLIKTRGQQVTLRCSPKSGHDTVSWYQQALGQGPQFIFQYYEEEERQRGNFPDRFSGHQFPNYSSELNVNALLLGDSALYLCASSDPQGTNSPLHFGNGTRLTVT.

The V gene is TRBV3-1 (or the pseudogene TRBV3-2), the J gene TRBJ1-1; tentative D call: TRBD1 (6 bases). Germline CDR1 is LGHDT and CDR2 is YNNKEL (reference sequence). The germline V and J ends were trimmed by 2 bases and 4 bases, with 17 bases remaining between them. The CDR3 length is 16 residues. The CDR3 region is CASSQTGGLGSTEAFF. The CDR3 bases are TGTGCCAGCAGCCAAACTGGGGGGCTGGGGAGCACTGAAGCTTTCTTT.

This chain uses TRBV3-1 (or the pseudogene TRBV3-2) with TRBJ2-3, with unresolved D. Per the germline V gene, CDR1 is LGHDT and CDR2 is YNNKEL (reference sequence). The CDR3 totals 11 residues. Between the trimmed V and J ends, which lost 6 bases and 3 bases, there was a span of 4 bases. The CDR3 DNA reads TGTGCCAGCAGTTGGACAGATACGCAGTATTTT. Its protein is CASSWTDTQYF.

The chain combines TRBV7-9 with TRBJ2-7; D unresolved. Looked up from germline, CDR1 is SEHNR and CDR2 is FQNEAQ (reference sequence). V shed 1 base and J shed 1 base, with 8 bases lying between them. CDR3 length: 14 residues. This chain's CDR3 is CASSLDGPSYEQYF. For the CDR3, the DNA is TGTGCCAGCAGCTTAGACGGACCTTCCTACGAGCAGTACTTC.

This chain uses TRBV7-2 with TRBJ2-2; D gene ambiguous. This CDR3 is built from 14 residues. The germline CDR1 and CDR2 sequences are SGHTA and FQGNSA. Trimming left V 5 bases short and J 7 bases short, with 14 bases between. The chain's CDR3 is CASSPRSMSGELFF. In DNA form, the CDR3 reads TGTGCCAGCAGCCCAAGGTCCATGAGCGGGGAGCTGTTTTTT.

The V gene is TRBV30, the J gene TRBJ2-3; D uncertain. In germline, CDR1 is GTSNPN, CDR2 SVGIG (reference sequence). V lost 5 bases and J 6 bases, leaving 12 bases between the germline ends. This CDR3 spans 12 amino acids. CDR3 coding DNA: TGTGCCTGGGGGTTCGCTCGGGATACGCAGTATTTT. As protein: CAWGFARDTQYF.

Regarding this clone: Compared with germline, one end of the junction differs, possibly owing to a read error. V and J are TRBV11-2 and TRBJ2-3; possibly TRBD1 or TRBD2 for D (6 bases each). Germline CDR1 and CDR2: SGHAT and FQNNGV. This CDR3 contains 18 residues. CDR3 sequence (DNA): TGTGCCAGCAGCTTTCCTGGGGGGCTTAGACTGAGCACGGATACGCAGTATTTT. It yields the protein CASSFPGGLRLSTDTQYF. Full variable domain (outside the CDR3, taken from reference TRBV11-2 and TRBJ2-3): EAGVAQSPRYKIIEKRQSVAFWCNPISGHATLYWYQQILGQGPKLLIQFQNNGVVDDSQLPKDRFSAERLKGVDSTLKIQPAKLEDSAVYLCASSFPGGLRLSTDTQYFGPGTRLTVL.

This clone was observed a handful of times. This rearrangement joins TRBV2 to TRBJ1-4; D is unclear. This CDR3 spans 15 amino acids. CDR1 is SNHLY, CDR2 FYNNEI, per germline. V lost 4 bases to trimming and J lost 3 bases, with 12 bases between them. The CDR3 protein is CASSAFRTANEKLFF. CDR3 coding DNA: TGTGCCAGCAGTGCTTTCAGGACCGCTAATGAAAAACTGTTTTTT.

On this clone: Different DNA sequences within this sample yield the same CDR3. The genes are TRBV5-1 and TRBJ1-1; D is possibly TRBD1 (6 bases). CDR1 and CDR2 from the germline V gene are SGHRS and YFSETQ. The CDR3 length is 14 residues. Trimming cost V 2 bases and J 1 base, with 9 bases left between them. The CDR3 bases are TGCGCCAGCAGCTTACAGGGCCCGAACACTGAAGCTTTCTTT. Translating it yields CASSLQGPNTEAFF.

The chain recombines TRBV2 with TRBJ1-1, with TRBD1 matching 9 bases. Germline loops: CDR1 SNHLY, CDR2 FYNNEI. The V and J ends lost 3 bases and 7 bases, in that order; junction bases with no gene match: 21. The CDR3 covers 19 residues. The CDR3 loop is CASSDQITGTGRSLGEAFF. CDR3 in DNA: TGTGCCAGCAGTGATCAAATAACCGGGACAGGGAGGAGTTTAGGTGAAGCTTTCTTT.